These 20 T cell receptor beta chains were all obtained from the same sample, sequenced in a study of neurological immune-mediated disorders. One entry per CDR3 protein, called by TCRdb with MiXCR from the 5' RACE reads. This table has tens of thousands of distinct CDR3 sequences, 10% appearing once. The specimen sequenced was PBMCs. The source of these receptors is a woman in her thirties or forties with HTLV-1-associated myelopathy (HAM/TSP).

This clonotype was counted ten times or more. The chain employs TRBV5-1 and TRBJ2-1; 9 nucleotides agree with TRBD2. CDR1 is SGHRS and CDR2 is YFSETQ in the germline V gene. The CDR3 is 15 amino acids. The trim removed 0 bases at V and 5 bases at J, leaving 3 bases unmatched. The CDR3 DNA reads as TGCGCCAGCAGCTTGGGCCTAGCGGGGAACAATGAGCAGTTCTTC. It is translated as CASSLGLAGNNEQFF.

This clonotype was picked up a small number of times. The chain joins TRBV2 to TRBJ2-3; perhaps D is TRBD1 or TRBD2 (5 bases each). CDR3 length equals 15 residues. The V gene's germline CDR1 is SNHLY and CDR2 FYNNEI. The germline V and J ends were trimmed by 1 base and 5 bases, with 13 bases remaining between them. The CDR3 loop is CASSEGGQGKDTQYF. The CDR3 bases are TGTGCCAGCAGTGAAGGAGGGCAGGGCAAAGATACGCAGTATTTT.

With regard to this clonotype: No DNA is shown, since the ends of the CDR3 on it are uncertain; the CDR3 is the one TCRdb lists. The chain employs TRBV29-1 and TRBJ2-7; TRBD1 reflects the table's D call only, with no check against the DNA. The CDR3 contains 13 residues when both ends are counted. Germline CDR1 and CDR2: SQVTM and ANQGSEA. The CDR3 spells CSVVGTGSNEKYF.

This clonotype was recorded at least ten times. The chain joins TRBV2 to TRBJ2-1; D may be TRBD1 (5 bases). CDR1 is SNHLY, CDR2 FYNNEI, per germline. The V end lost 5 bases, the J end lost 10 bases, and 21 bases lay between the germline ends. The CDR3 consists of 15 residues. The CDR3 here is CASSPNMASQGEQFF. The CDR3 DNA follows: TGTGCCAGCAGTCCAAATATGGCTTCCCAGGGCGAGCAGTTCTTC.

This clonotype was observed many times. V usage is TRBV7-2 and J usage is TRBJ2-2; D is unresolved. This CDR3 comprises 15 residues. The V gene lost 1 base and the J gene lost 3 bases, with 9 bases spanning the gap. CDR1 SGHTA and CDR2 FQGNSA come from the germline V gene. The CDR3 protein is CASSLVSGYTGELFF. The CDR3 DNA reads TGTGCCAGCAGCTTAGTATCCGGTTACACCGGGGAGCTGTTTTTT.

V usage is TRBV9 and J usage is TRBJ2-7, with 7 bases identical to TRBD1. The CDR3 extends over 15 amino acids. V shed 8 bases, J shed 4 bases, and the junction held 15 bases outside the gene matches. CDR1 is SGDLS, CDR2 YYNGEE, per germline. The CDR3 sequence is CARNATGTARYEQYF. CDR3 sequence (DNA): TGTGCCAGAAACGCCACCGGGACAGCTCGTTACGAGCAGTACTTC.

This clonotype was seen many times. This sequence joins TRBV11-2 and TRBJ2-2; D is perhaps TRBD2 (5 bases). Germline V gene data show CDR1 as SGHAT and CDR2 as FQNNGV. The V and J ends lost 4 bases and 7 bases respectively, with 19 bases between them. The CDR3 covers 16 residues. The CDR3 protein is CASSSLRRHQHGELFF. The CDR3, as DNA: TGTGCCAGCAGCTCCCTCCGGAGGCACCAACACGGGGAGCTGTTTTTT. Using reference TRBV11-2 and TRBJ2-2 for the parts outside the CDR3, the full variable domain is EAGVAQSPRYKIIEKRQSVAFWCNPISGHATLYWYQQILGQGPKLLIQFQNNGVVDDSQLPKDRFSAERLKGVDSTLKIQPAKLEDSAVYLCASSSLRRHQHGELFFGEGSRLTVL.

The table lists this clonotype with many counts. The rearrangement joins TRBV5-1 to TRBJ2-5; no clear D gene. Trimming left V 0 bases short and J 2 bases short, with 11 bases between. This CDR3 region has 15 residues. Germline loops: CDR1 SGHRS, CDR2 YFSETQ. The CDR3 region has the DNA TGCGCCAGCAGCTTGGATTCCGGCGGTCAAGAGACCCAGTACTTC. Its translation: CASSLDSGGQETQYF.

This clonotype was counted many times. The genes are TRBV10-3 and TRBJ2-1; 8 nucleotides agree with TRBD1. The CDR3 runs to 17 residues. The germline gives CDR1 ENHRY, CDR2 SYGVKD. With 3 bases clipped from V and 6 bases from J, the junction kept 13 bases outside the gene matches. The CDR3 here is CAISDPGGKSAGNEQFF. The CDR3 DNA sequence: TGTGCCATCAGTGACCCAGGGGGCAAATCAGCAGGCAATGAGCAGTTCTTC.

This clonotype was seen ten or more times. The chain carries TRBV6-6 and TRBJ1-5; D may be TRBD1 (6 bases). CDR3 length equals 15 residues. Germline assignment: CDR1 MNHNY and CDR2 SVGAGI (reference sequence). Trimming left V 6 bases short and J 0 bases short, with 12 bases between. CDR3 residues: CASRLQGNSNQPQHF. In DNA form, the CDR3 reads TGTGCCAGCAGACTACAGGGAAATAGCAATCAGCCCCAGCATTTT.

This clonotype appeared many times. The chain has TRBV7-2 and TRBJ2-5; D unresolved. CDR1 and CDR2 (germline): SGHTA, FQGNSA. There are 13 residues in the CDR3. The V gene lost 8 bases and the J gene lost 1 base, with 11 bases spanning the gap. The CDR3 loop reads CASYDRTQETQYF. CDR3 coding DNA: TGTGCCAGCTATGATCGTACCCAAGAGACCCAGTACTTC.

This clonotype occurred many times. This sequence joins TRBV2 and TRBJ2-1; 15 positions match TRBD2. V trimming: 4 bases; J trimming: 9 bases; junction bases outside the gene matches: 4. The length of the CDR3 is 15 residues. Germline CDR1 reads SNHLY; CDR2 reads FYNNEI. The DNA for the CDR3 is TGTGCCAGCAGTGGGACTAGCGGGGGGGCCGGTGAGCAGTTCTTC. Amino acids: CASSGTSGGAGEQFF.

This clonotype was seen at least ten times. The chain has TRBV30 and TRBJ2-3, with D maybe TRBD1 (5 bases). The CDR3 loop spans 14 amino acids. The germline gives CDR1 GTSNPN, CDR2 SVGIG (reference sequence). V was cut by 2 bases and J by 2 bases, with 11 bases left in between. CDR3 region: CAWSTDTITDTQYF. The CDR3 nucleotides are TGTGCCTGGAGTACGGACACAATCACAGATACGCAGTATTTT.

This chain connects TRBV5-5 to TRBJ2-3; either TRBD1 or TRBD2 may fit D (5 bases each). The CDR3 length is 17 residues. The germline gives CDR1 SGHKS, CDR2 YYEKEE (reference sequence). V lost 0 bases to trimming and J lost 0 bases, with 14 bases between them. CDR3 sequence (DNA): TGTGCCAGCAGCTTGGCCGAAGGGGACGCTAGCACAGATACGCAGTATTTT. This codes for CASSLAEGDASTDTQYF. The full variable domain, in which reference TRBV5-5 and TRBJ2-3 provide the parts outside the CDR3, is DAGVTQSPTHLIKTRGQQVTLRCSPISGHKSVSWYQQVLGQGPQFIFQYYEKEERGRGNFPDRFSARQFPNYSSELNVNALLLGDSALYLCASSLAEGDASTDTQYFGPGTRLTVL.

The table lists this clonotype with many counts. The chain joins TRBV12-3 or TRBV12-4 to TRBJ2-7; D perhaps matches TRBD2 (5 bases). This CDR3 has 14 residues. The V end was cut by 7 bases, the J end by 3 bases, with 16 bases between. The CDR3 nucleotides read TGTGCCAGCACCTATGGACGGACTTACTACGAGCAGTACTTC. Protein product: CASTYGRTYYEQYF.

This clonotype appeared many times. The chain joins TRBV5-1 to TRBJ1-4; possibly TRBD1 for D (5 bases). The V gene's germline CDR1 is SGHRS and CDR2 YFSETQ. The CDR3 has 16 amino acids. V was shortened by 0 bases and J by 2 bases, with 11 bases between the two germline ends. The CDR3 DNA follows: TGCGCCAGCAGCTTGGGCTGGGGGTCCACTAATGAAAAACTGTTTTTT. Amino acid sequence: CASSLGWGSTNEKLFF. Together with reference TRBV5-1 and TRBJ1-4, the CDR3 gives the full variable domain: KAGVTQTPRYLIKTRGQQVTLSCSPISGHRSVSWYQQTPGQGLQFLFEYFSETQRNKGNFPGRFSGRQFSNSRSEMNVSTLELGDSALYLCASSLGWGSTNEKLFFGSGTQLSVL.

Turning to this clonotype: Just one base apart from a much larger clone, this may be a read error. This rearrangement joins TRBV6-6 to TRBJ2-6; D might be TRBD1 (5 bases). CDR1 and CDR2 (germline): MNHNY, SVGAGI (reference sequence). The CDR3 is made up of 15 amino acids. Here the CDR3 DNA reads TGTGCCAGCAGAGTCCAATTATCTGGGGCCAACGTCATGACTTTC. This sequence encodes CASRVQLSGANVMTF.

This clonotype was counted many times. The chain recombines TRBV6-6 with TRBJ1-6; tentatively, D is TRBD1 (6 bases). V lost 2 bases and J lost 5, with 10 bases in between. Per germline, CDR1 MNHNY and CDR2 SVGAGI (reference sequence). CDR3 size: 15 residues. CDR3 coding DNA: TGTGCCAGCAGTTACCCCGGGACAAATAATTCACCCCTCCACTTT. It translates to CASSYPGTNNSPLHF.

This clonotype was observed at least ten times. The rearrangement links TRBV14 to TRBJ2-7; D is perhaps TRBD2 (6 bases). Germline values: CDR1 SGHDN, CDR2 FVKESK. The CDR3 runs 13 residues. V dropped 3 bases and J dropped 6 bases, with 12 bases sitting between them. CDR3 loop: CASSHTLASEQYF. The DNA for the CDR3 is TGTGCCAGCAGCCATACACTAGCATCCGAGCAGTACTTC.

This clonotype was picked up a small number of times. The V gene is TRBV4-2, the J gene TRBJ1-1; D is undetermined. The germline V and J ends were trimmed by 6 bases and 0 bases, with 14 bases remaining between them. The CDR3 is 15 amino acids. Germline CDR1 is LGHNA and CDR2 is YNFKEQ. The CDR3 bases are TGTGCCAGCAGGATAGGACGGTACATGAACACTGAAGCTTTCTTT. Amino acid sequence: CASRIGRYMNTEAFF.